This TCR beta chain was recorded in a study of shared clonotypes between healthy human individuals. About the study: CD8 memory received one plate per donor, CD8 naive two, CD4 memory three and CD4 naive three. General study results and limits: Collection of samples was limited to blood; tissue repertoires likely differ.

The table came from immunoSEQ multiplex PCR; TCRdb's copy has only in-frame clones and leaves some out. Of about 1.5 million clones listed, roughly 96% were seen once; the top ten hold roughly 1.2%. As for this clone: The target antigen is unknown.

CD4+ cells underwent separation, giving CD45RA+ naive and CD45RA-negative memory subsets. CDR3 length: 18 residues. Sequencing input: naive CD4+ T cells sorted from blood. The subset is: CD45RA+ positively selected. The rearrangement links TRBV1 to TRBJ2-1; the table's D call of TRBD2 was not tested on the DNA. TRBV1 is assigned pseudogene status. This receptor was obtained from a young man in good health. CDR3 DNA: TGCACCAGCAGCCAAGGAGGTGGCGGGAGGGCCCTGTTCGATGAGCAGTTCTTC. This translates into CTSSQGGGGRALFDEQFF.